The T cell receptor beta chain described here comes from a study of long-term antiretroviral therapy in people with HIV. Before DNA extraction, about 0.95-10 million cryopreserved PBMC were held in the samples. Survey-level resolution applied to immunoSEQ assay v3.0. Profiling relied on immunoSEQ multiplex PCR, and the TCRdb table lists in-frame clones only, not all of them. The sample carries about 31,000 clones, around 85% recorded once. General study findings and limits: The range of CDR3 lengths in HIV repertoires proved narrower than that found in controls.

CDR3 length: 15 residues. V gave up 2 bases and J gave up 1 base, with 12 bases separating them. In germline, CDR1 is SGHRS, CDR2 YFSETQ. A remark on this clone: Its antigen is unknown.

Sequenced here: unsorted PBMCs, sampled approximately 5 years before starting antiretroviral therapy. This TCR came from a man in his forties or fifties with HIV. The V gene is TRBV5-1, the J gene TRBJ1-1, with D maybe TRBD1 (5 bases). The CDR3: CASSLLGDKNTEAFF. In nucleotides, the CDR3 is TGCGCCAGCAGCTTACTAGGGGATAAGAACACTGAAGCTTTCTTT.